This T cell receptor (beta chain) stems from a study of T cell responses to AZD1222 COVID-19 vaccine. Study context: Analyses pooled second doses at about 4 or about 12 weeks. Study outcomes and limitations: Among AZD1222 vaccinees, only 5 to 7 were seropositive at baseline. When two AZD1222 doses had been given, Spike-specific TCR breadth and depth rose.

For this clone: Its antigen remains unidentified.

The CDR3 is 15 amino acids. Germline V gene sequence: CDR1 WNHNN, CDR2 SYGVQD (reference sequence). The J segment lost 3 bases and the V segment lost 5 bases, leaving 7 bases of the junction unmatched. Repertoires were generated with immunoSEQ multiplex PCR, while TCRdb's copy carries only in-frame clones and drops some. The table has approximately 110,000 clones, 82% seen once. This sequence was found in an adult in good health. The sequenced sample was peripheral blood, obtained on day 0 of AZD1222 vaccination. The chain links TRBV10-1 to TRBJ2-1; 7 nucleotides agree with TRBD2. DNA of the CDR3: TGCGCCAGCAGTCCCCTCGCGGGGGACTACAATGAGCAGTTCTTC. Translating gives CASSPLAGDYNEQFF.